This is a list of T cell receptor beta chains from one sample in a study of PD-1 blockade in classical Hodgkin lymphoma. Data came from immunoSEQ multiplex PCR; TCRdb stores just in-frame clones and leaves some out. Here the sample spans over 25,000 clones, roughly 76% being singletons. Sequenced here: peripheral blood mononuclear cells (PBMCs), sampled before the fourth cycle of nivolumab. These receptor sequences come from a human donor with classical Hodgkin lymphoma. Each CDR3 is given with its conserved first and last residue. The order of the fields is V gene, J gene, clone size, D gene, CDR3 DNA, CDR3 protein. A D gene is named only where the DNA matches it firmly. A row's size may be missing; if present it is once, few, many or a size class.

>TRBV5-4|TRBJ1-2|-|-
TGTGCCAGCAGACCGACCAGAGAGGCCTACACCTTC
CASRPTREAYTF
>TRBV30|TRBJ2-3|-|TRBD2
TGTGCCTGGAGTCGGCTAGCGGGGAAGACAGATACGCAGTATTTT
CAWSRLAGKTDTQYF
>TRBV2|TRBJ1-6|-|-
TGTGCCAGCGCAGGTAGCTCCTATAATTCACCCCTCCACTTT
CASAGSSYNSPLHF
>TRBV6-6|TRBJ2-6|-|TRBD1
TGTGCCAGCAGTCACGGACAGGGAGCTGGGGCCAACGTCCTGACTTTC
CASSHGQGAGANVLTF
>TRBV19|TRBJ2-3|-|-
TGTGCCAGTAGCCTACTGGACTCTAGCACAGATACGCAGTATTTT
CASSLLDSSTDTQYF
>TRBV27|TRBJ2-1|-|TRBD2
TGTGCCAGCAGTTCACTAGCGGGAGGGCAGTTCTTC
CASSSLAGGQFF
>TRBV5-1|TRBJ1-3|-|-
TGCGCCAGCAGCTTACAAGGAGCTGGAAACACCATATATTTT
CASSLQGAGNTIYF
>TRBV4-3|TRBJ2-1|-|TRBD2
TGCGCCAGCAGCCCCCAACTAGCGGGGGTCTGGAACAATGAGCAGTTCTTC
CASSPQLAGVWNNEQFF
>TRBV19|TRBJ2-1|-|TRBD2
TGTGCCAGTAGTATTGGCGGGAGTACCGGCAATGAGCAGTTCTTC
CASSIGGSTGNEQFF
>TRBV7-7|TRBJ2-3|-|-
TGTGCCAGCAGCCTCACCGGGGAGGATACGCAGTATTTT
CASSLTGEDTQYF
>TRBV30|TRBJ1-1|-|TRBD1
TGTGCCTGGAGGAGACAGGGTTCAGCTTTCTTT
CAWRRQGSAFF
>TRBV27|TRBJ1-5|-|-
TGTGCCAGCAGTTTCCTGTATCAGCCCCAGCATTTT
CASSFLYQPQHF
>TRBV27|TRBJ2-5|once|-
TGTGCCAGCCGAAGGGCCTCGCATTTTCGAGAGACCCAGTACTTC
CASRRASHFRETQYF
>TRBV4-3|TRBJ1-3|-|-
TGCGCCAGCAGCCAATCCCGGTTTTACTCTGGAAACACCATATATTTT
CASSQSRFYSGNTIYF
>TRBV2|TRBJ2-7|-|TRBD1
TGTGCCAGCAGTGATATTTTACGGGACAGCGACCACTACGAGCAGTACTTC
CASSDILRDSDHYEQYF
>TRBV28|TRBJ2-5|-|-
TGTGCCAGCAGTTTGGCCCCAGAGTCGTCCCAGTACTTC
CASSLAPESSQYF
>TRBV5-1|TRBJ1-2|medium-sized|-
TGCGCCAGCAGCCGGACAGCAGATGGCTACACCTTC
CASSRTADGYTF
>TRBV21-1|TRBJ1-1|-|-
TGTGCCAGCAGCCGTGTAGAAGCTTTCTTT
CASSRVEAFF
>TRBV6-5|TRBJ1-2|few|-
TGTGCCAGCAGTTATCCAGCAGGAATGACTAACTATGGCTACACCTTC
CASSYPAGMTNYGYTF
>TRBV6-5|TRBJ2-5|once|TRBD1
TGTGCCAGCAGTTACTCGGACAGGGGGGTGGAGACCCAGTACTTC
CASSYSDRGVETQYF
>TRBV21-1|TRBJ2-7|-|-
TGTGCCAGCAGCACCCGACAGGGCGACGAGCAGTACTTC
CASSTRQGDEQYF
>TRBV6-6|TRBJ1-4|-|-
TGTGCCAGCACCCAACCTCCTAATGAAAAACTGTTTTTT
CASTQPPNEKLFF
>TRBV5-1|TRBJ2-7|once|-
TGCGCCAGCAGCCCGGACAGTCCCCTCCATTACGAGCAGTACTTC
CASSPDSPLHYEQYF